The text below deals with one T cell receptor beta chain. The sample is drawn from a study of T cell responses to AZD1222 COVID-19 vaccine. Overall study: Second-dose schedules of about 4 or about 12 weeks were combined.

The length of the CDR3 is 15 residues. V was pared by 0 bases and J by 8 bases, with 8 bases of the junction left unmatched. Per the germline V gene, CDR1 is SEHNR and CDR2 is FQNEAQ (reference sequence). Only in-frame clones appear in the TCRdb table, and some are missing; sequencing was by immunoSEQ multiplex PCR. The sample records roughly 81,000 clones, just over 85% being singletons. The V and J genes are TRBV7-9 and TRBJ1-2; TRBD1 aligns across 8 bases. The source material was peripheral blood, sampled on day 0 of AZD1222 vaccination. The receptor was derived from an adult in good health. CDR3 sequence reads: CASSLAGLQGAGYTF. The CDR3 DNA follows: TGTGCCAGCAGCTTAGCGGGTTTGCAGGGGGCAGGCTACACCTTC.